Listed below are T cell receptor beta chains from one sample, sequenced in a study of CD4+ T cells in melanoma. Profiled with immunoSEQ multiplex PCR; TCRdb holds only in-frame clones, not every one. The table lists roughly 120,000 clones, 92% of them singletons. Sequencing was carried out using peripheral blood. These receptors originate from a human donor with melanoma. Both conserved end residues are trimmed from each CDR3.

J | V | CDR3
TRBJ2-7 | TRBV5-6 | ASSPYNRGNEQY
TRBJ1-2 | TRBV27 | ASSPTGVNGYT
TRBJ2-6 | TRBV28 | ASNTKRGPLSGANVLT
TRBJ2-7 | TRBV6-1 | ASSEPHYAQY
TRBJ2-7 | TRBV6-1 | ASSAQQVDEQY
TRBJ2-1 | TRBV6-1 | ASSDRREQF
TRBJ2-7 | TRBV10-3 | ATRDRGLVGRFSYEQY
TRBJ2-2 | TRBV7-2 | ASSPRGDIGELF
TRBJ2-3 | TRBV11-2 | ASSLVMTSGSRTDTQY
TRBJ1-2 | TRBV7-9 | ASTGQGYGYT
TRBJ2-1 | TRBV7-9 | ASSLAQDYNEQF
TRBJ2-3 | TRBV7-3 | ASSWTGSQDTQY
TRBJ2-5 | TRBV14 | ASSQDPRMETQY
TRBJ2-7 | TRBV28 | ASITGHEQY
TRBJ2-1 | TRBV10-3 | AISGGVTFADEQF
TRBJ2-1 | TRBV4-3 | ASSQDWTSGAEYNEQF
TRBJ1-2 | TRBV4-3 | ASSPLSRGHGYT
TRBJ1-1 | TRBV10-3 | AISESQGGPNTEAF
TRBJ1-1 | TRBV6-1 | ASSLTTEMNTEAF
TRBJ1-1 | TRBV6-1 | ASSEERQGGRKAF
TRBJ1-1 | TRBV6-6 | ASSFYMAEAF
TRBJ1-1 | TRBV7-9 | ASSLGRAEAF
TRBJ1-2 | TRBV5-5 | ASSPPGYGYT
TRBJ2-3 | TRBV7-3 | ASSLFQTDTQY
TRBJ2-3 | TRBV2 | ASSMTSVADTQY
TRBJ2-1 | TRBV21-1 | ASSKRSTTKGRTSGSLEQF
TRBJ1-4 | TRBV5-1 | ASSEGQGHEKLF
TRBJ2-1 | TRBV14 | ASSHSGRRVNEQF
TRBJ1-4 | TRBV30 | AWSLRDRVDEKLF